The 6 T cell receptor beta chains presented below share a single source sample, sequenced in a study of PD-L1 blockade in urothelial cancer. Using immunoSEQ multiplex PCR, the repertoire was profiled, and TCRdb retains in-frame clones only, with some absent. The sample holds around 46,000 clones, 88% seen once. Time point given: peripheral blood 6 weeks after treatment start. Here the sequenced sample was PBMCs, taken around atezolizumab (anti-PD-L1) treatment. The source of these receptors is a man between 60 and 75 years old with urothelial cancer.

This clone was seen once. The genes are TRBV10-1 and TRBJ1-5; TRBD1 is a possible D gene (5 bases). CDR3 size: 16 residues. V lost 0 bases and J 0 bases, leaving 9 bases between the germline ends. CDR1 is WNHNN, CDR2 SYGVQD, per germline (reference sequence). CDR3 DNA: TGCGCCAGCAGTGAGTCGTCCAGGGCTAGCAATCAGCCCCAGCATTTT. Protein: CASSESSRASNQPQHF.

The CDR3 DNA sequence: TGCGCCAGCAGCTTGCGACTGGACAAAAACATTCAGTACTTC. Encoded protein: CASSLRLDKNIQYF. The chain joins TRBV5-1 to TRBJ2-4; D is unclear. V shed 1 base and J shed 3 bases, with 8 bases lying between them. Germline V lookup: CDR1 SGHRS, CDR2 YFSETQ. This CDR3 contains 14 residues.

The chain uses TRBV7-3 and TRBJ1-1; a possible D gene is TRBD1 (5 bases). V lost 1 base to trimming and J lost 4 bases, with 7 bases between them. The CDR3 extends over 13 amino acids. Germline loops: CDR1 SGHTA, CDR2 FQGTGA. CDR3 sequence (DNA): TGTGCCAGCAGCTTAAGAAGGGGCACTGAAGCTTTCTTT. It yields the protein CASSLRRGTEAFF.

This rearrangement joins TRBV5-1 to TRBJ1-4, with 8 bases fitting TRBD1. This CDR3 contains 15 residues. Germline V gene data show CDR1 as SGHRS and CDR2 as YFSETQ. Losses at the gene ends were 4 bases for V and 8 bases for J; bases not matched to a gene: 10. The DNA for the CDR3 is TGCGCCAGCAGCAAGACCCCAGGGGGCGGGGAAAAACTGTTTTTT. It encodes CASSKTPGGGEKLFF.

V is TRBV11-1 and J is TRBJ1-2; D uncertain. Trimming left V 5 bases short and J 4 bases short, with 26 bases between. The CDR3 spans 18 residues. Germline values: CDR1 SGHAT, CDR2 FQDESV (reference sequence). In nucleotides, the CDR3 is TGTGCCAGCAGCCGAACAACAATCCGGGGTAATTCCCTCTATGGCTACACCTTC. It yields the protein CASSRTTIRGNSLYGYTF.

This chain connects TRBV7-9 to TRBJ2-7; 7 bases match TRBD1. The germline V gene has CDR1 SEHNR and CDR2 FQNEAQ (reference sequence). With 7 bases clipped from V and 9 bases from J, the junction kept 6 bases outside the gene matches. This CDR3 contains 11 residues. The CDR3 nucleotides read TGTGCCAGCATAGGGGGCGCTTTGCAGTACTTC. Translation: CASIGGALQYF.